The 3 T cell receptor beta chains below all came from one sample that was sequenced in a study of patients and donors after allogeneic stem cell transplantation (dated by TCRdb to about 2020). Preparation of the library involved RT-PCR. Sequencing took place on a NextSeq 550. The public reads were quality trimmed at Q25 with fastp and then assembled into clones with MiXCR by TCRdb, keeping productive beta chains. All rows with the same CDR3 protein become a single entry with the most common DNA and genes. The table for this sample lists over 350,000 distinct CDR3 sequences; 16% of them were counted only once. The ten largest clones capture less than 9.5% of the sample. The sample consisted of blood, either unsorted or a sorted T cell fraction (not recorded which). The receptors were sampled from a human donor who was either an allogeneic HSCT recipient or a stem cell or donor lymphocyte infusion donor (not recorded which). It is not recorded whose cells these are; they may come from a transplant donor.

This chain uses TRBV6-5 with TRBJ1-1; D ambiguous. Deletions cut 2 bases from V and 0 bases from J, with 16 bases between. Germline CDR1 and CDR2: MNHEY and SVGAGI. The CDR3 covers 17 residues. The CDR3 sequence: CASSYGTSIPMNTEAFF. CDR3 nucleotides: TGTGCCAGCAGTTACGGAACCAGTATACCAATGAACACTGAAGCTTTCTTT.

The chain is built from TRBV7-9 and TRBJ1-1; D may be TRBD1 (6 bases). This CDR3 is built from 11 residues. CDR1 and CDR2 from the germline V gene are SEHNR and FQNEAQ (reference sequence). Trimming shortened V by 11 bases and J by 8 bases, and 15 bases separated the two germline ends. The DNA of the CDR3 is TGTGCCTACCACGGGGGCCAGGAAGCTTTCTTT. Translation: CAYHGGQEAFF.

V and J are TRBV25-1 and TRBJ2-2; D is undetermined. V dropped 1 base and J dropped 3 bases, with 3 bases sitting between them. Germline V gene lookup returns CDR1 MGHDK and CDR2 SYGVNS. CDR3 length: 13 amino acids. The CDR3 coding sequence is TGTGCCAGCAGTGAATGGGACACCGGGGAGCTGTTTTTT. It encodes CASSEWDTGELFF.